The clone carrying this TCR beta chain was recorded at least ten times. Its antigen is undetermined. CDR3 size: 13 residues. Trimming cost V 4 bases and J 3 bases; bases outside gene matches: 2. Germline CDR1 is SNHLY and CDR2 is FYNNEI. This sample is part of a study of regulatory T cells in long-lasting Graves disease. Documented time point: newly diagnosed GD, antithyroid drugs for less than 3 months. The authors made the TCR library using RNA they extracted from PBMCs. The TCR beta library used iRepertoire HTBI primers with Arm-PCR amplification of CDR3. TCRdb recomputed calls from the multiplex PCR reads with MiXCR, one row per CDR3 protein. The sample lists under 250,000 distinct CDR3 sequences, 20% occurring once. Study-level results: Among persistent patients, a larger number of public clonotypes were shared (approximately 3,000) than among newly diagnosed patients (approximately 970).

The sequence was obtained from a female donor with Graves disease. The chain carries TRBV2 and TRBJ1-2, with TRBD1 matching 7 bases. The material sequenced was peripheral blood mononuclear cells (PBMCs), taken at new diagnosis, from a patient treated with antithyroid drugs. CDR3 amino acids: CASSAQGDYGYTF. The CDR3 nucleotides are TGTGCCAGCAGTGCCCAGGGGGACTATGGCTACACCTTC. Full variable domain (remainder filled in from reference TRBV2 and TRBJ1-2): EPEVTQTPSHQVTQMGQEVILRCVPISNHLYFYWYRQILGQKVEFLVSFYNNEISEKSEIFDDQFSVERPDGSNFTLKIRSTKLEDSAMYFCASSAQGDYGYTFGSGTRLTVV.